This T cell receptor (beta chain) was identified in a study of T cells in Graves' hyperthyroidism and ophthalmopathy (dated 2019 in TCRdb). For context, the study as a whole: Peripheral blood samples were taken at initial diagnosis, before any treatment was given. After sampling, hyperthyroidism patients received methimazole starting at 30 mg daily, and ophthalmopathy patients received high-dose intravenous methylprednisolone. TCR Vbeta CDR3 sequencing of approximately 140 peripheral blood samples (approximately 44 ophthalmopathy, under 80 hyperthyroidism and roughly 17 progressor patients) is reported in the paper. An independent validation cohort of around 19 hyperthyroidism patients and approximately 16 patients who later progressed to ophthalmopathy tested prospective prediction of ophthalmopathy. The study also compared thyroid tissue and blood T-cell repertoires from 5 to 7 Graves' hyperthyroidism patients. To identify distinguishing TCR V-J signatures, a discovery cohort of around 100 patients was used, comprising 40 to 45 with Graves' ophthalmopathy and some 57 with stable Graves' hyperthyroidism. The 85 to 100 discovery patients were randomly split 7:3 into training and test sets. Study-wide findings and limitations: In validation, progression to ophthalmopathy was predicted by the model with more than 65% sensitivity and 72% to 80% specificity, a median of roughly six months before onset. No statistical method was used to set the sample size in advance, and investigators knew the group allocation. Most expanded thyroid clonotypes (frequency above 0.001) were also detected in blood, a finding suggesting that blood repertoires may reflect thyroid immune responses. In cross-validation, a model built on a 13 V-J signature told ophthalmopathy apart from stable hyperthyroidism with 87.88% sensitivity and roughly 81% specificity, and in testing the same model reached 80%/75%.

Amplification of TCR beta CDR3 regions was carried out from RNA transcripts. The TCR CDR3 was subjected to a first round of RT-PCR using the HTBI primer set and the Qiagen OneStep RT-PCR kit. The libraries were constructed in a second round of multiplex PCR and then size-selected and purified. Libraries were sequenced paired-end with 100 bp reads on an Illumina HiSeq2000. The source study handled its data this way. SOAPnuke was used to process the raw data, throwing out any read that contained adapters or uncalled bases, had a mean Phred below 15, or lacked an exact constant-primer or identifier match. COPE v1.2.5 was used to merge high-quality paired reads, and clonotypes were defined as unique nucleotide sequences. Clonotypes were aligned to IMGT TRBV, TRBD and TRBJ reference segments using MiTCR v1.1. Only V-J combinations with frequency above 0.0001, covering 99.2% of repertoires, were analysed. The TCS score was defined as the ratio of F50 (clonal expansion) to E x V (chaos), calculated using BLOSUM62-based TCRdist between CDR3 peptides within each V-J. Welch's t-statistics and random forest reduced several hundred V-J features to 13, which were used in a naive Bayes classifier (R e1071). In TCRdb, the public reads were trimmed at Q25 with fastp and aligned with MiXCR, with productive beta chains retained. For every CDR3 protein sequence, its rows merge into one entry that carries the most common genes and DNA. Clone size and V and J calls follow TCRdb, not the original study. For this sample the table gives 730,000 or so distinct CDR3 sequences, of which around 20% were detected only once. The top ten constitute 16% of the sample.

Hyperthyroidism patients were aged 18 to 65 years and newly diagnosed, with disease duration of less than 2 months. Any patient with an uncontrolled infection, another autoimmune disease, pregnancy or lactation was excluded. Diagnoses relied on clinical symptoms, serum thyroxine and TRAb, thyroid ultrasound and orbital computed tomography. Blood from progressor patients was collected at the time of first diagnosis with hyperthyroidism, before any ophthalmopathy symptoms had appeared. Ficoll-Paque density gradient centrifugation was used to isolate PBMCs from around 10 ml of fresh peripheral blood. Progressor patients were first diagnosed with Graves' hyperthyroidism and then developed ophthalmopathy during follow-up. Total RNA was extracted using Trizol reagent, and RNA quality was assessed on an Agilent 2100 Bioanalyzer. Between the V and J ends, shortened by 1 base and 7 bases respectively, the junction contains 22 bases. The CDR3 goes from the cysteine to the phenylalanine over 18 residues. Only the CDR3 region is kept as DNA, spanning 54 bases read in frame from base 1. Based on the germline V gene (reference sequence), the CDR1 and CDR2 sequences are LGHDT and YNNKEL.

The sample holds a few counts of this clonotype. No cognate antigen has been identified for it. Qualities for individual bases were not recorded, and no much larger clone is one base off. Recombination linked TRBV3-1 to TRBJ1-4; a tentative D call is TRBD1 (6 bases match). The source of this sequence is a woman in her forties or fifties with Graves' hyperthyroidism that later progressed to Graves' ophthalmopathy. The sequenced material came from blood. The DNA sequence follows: TGTGCCAGCAGCCAAGGCTGGTCAGGGGACAACTTGGGTGAAAAACTGTTTTTT. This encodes CASSQGWSGDNLGEKLFF.